These T cell receptor beta chains were read from a single sample in a study of blood T cell repertoires in COVID-19. TCRdb's table, derived via immunoSEQ multiplex PCR, lists solely in-frame clones and lacks some. The sample yields roughly 20,000 clones, around nine tenths seen once. Sequencing was carried out using peripheral blood. The receptors stem from a human donor in a cohort sampled during active COVID-19. Both conserved end residues are part of each CDR3. Each record gives: clone size, V gene, D gene, CDR3 length, J gene, CDR3 protein, CDR3 DNA. D genes are given only for firm matches. Some rows mark clone size as missing; the rest say once, few, many or name a class of expanded clone.

few	TRBV18	TRBD1	15	TRBJ1-6	CASSPGTGDNSPLHF	TGTGCCAGCTCACCCGGGACAGGAGATAATTCACCCCTCCACTTT
NA	TRBV5-1	NA	12	TRBJ2-5	CASGLNQETQYF	TGCGCCAGTGGACTGAACCAAGAGACCCAGTACTTC
NA	TRBV19	NA	10	TRBJ2-7	CATGSYEQYF	TGTGCCACCGGTTCCTACGAGCAGTACTTC
NA	TRBV6-6	TRBD2	15	TRBJ2-3	CASSDQREVRDTQYF	TGTGCCAGCAGTGACCAGCGGGAGGTTAGAGATACGCAGTATTTT
NA	TRBV6-6	NA	13	TRBJ2-3	CASSRGVPDTQYF	TGTGCCAGCAGCCGCGGGGTCCCAGATACGCAGTATTTT
NA	TRBV6-5	TRBD1	14	TRBJ2-2	CASGQGAGTGELFF	TGTGCCAGTGGACAGGGGGCAGGCACCGGGGAGCTGTTTTTT
NA	TRBV25-1	NA	12	TRBJ2-3	CASSDRRDTQYF	TGTGCCAGCAGTGACAGAAGAGATACGCAGTATTTT
NA	TRBV5-1	NA	15	TRBJ2-5	CASSFAGLAQETQYF	TGCGCCAGCAGCTTTGCGGGACTTGCACAAGAGACCCAGTACTTC
NA	TRBV29-1	TRBD1	12	TRBJ1-2	CSERQGATGYTF	TGCAGCGAACGACAGGGGGCCACTGGCTACACCTTC
NA	TRBV6-6	NA	12	TRBJ2-1	CASSNTGTEQFF	TGTGCCAGCAGTAATACCGGGACAGAGCAGTTCTTC
NA	TRBV19	TRBD2	16	TRBJ2-1	CASSLLAGAVYNEQFF	TGTGCCAGTAGTCTTCTAGCGGGAGCCGTCTACAATGAGCAGTTCTTC
NA	TRBV6-2/TRBV6-3	TRBD1	14	TRBJ2-5	CASSPGTGKETQYF	TGTGCCAGCAGCCCCGGGACAGGAAAAGAGACCCAGTACTTC
NA	TRBV2	NA	11	TRBJ2-5	CASRARETQYF	TGTGCCAGCAGGGCGCGGGAGACCCAGTACTTC
NA	TRBV7-8	NA	16	TRBJ2-3	CASSQGGGFSTDTQYF	TGTGCCAGCAGTCAAGGGGGGGGTTTTAGCACAGATACGCAGTATTTT
NA	TRBV7-2	NA	13	TRBJ2-3	CASSLMRTDTQYF	TGTGCCAGCAGCTTAATGAGGACAGATACGCAGTATTTT
NA	TRBV29-1	NA	14	TRBJ1-1	CSAKGDAENTEAFF	TGCAGCGCAAAGGGGGATGCAGAGAACACTGAAGCTTTCTTT
NA	TRBV5-1	NA	13	TRBJ1-5	CASSPGPDQPQHF	TGCGCCAGCAGCCCGGGTCCAGATCAGCCCCAGCATTTT
NA	TRBV5-1	TRBD2	13	TRBJ2-3	CASGRAGGDTQYF	TGCGCCAGCGGTCGGGCGGGGGGAGATACGCAGTATTTT
NA	TRBV19	TRBD1	16	TRBJ1-5	CASSMSPDRGDQPQHF	TGTGCCAGTAGTATGTCCCCTGACAGGGGCGATCAGCCCCAGCATTTT
NA	TRBV28	TRBD1	12	TRBJ1-2	CASSGQGGGYTF	TGTGCCAGCAGTGGACAGGGTGGAGGCTACACCTTC
NA	TRBV28	NA	8	TRBJ2-7	CSAGQCYF	TGTTCGGCCGGACAGTGTTACTTC
NA	TRBV27	TRBD2	15	TRBJ2-7	CASSPGTSGSYEQYF	TGTGCCAGCAGCCCTGGGACTAGCGGCTCCTACGAGCAGTACTTC
NA	TRBV19	TRBD1	14	TRBJ1-2	CASSIGQGLGGYTF	TGTGCCAGTAGTATCGGACAGGGCTTGGGAGGCTACACCTTC
NA	TRBV30	NA	12	TRBJ2-7	CAWSTGYYEQYF	TGTGCCTGGAGTACCGGGTACTACGAGCAGTACTTC
few	TRBV5-1	NA	15	TRBJ2-3	CASSSYITSTDTQYF	TGCGCCAGCAGCAGTTATATTACTAGCACAGATACGCAGTATTTT
NA	TRBV3-1/TRBV3-2	TRBD1	14	TRBJ1-2	CASSLRDRASGYTF	TGTGCCAGCAGCCTACGGGACAGGGCTTCTGGCTACACCTTC
NA	TRBV10-3	TRBD2	13	TRBJ2-5	CAVGGRETETQYF	TGTGCCGTGGGCGGGAGGGAAACAGAGACCCAGTACTTC
NA	TRBV7-2	NA	13	TRBJ2-1	CASTLGADNEQFF	TGTGCCAGCACCCTGGGGGCGGATAATGAGCAGTTCTTC
once	TRBV13	NA	13	TRBJ1-1	CASSFTGNTEAFF	TGTGCCAGCAGCTTTACGGGGAACACTGAAGCTTTCTTT
NA	TRBV25-1	NA	11	TRBJ1-2	CASSASYGYTF	TGTGCCAGCAGTGCTTCCTATGGCTACACCTTC
NA	TRBV6-1	TRBD1	16	TRBJ2-1	CASSVKRTGGYNEQFF	TGTGCCAGCAGTGTTAAACGGACAGGGGGTTACAATGAGCAGTTCTTC